This T cell receptor beta chain was recorded in a study of T-cell memory formation after mild COVID-19. V lost 0 bases and J 2 bases, leaving 4 bases between the germline ends. Germline lookup yields CDR1 DFQATT and CDR2 SNEGSKA (reference sequence). This CDR3 spans 12 amino acids. Study-wide findings and caveats: CD8+ contracting clones occupied EMRA, while CD4+ ones occupied mainly CM and EM.

With regard to this clonotype: Its antigen is not known.

TCRdb recomputed calls from the 5' RACE reads with MiXCR, one row per CDR3 protein. The sample carries under 400,000 distinct CDR3 sequences, under 25% recorded once. Source material: PBMCs or a T cell subset sorted from them (not recorded which). The chain links TRBV20-1 to TRBJ1-2; no definite D call. The sequence was obtained from an adult woman who had mild COVID-19 (a few samples of this study predate the infection). Cell type and time point are not known. The CDR3 coding sequence is TGCAGTGCTAGAGAAGGGAACTATGGCTACACCTTC. Its protein product is CSAREGNYGYTF.